This TCR beta chain was recovered during a study of T cell changes during pregnancy in multiple sclerosis. The V gene's germline CDR1 is MNHEY and CDR2 SMNVEV (reference sequence). This CDR3 spans 14 amino acids. V dropped 5 bases and J dropped 1; count of bases not matched to a gene: 4. TCRdb's copy holds only in-frame clones and misses some; the assay was immunoSEQ multiplex PCR. The table includes approximately 70,000 clones, 91% detected once. This clone appeared once. The chain links TRBV27 to TRBJ1-1, with 7 positions matching TRBD1. This receptor was taken from a female donor in good health, enrolled as a control in a pregnancy study. This material consisted of peripheral blood, taken in the third trimester of pregnancy. The CDR3 loop is CASSIGTANTEAFF. The CDR3 DNA follows: TGTGCCAGCAGTATTGGGACAGCGAACACTGAAGCTTTCTTT.